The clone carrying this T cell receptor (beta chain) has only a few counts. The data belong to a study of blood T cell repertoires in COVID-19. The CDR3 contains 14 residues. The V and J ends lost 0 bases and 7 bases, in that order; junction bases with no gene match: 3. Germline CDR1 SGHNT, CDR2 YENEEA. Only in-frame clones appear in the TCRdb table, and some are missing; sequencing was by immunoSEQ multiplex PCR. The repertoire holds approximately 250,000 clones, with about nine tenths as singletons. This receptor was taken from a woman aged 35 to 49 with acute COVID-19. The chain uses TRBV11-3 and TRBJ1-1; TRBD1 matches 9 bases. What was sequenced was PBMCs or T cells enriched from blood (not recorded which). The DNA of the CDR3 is TGTGCCAGCAGCTTAGAGGGGACAGGGAGTGAAGCTTTCTTT. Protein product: CASSLEGTGSEAFF.